These 9 T cell receptor beta chains came from one sample sequenced in a study of shared clonotypes between healthy human individuals. Profiling relied on immunoSEQ multiplex PCR, and the TCRdb table lists in-frame clones only, not all of them. Here the sample spans under 2.5 million clones, about 90% being singletons. Sequencing was performed on naive CD4+ T cells from PBMCs. Subset: CD45RA+ positively selected. These receptors were obtained from a man between 18 and 35 years old in good health. Some clones in this sample may be carry-over from other donors' samples.

The rearrangement links TRBV18 to TRBJ2-2, with TRBD2 as a possible D gene (5 bases). Trimming left V 6 bases short and J 6 bases short, with 20 bases between. The germline CDR1 and CDR2 sequences are KGHSH and LQKENI. The CDR3 consists of 16 residues. CDR3 in DNA: TGTGCCAGCTCCCTCTTTGTGGGAGACATAGCCGGGGAGCTGTTTTTT. It translates to CASSLFVGDIAGELFF.

The genes are TRBV11-3 and TRBJ2-1; the match to TRBD2 covers 12 bases. J was trimmed by 8 bases and V by 3 bases; bases with no gene match: 5. This CDR3 has 15 amino acids. Per germline, CDR1 SGHNT and CDR2 YENEEA. The CDR3: CASSLTSGSHYEQFF. DNA of the CDR3: TGTGCCAGCAGCTTGACTAGCGGGAGTCATTATGAGCAGTTCTTC.

This chain links TRBV7-7 with TRBJ2-3, with unresolved D. CDR1 and CDR2 from the germline V gene are SSHAT and FNYEAQ (reference sequence). Deletions cut 5 bases from V and 1 base from J, with 13 bases between. The CDR3 is 15 amino acids. The DNA for the CDR3 is TGTGCCAGCAGCCCATCCCCCCTTGGCACAGATACGCAGTATTTT. Translation gives CASSPSPLGTDTQYF.

This rearrangement joins TRBV5-1 to TRBJ2-6; perhaps TRBD2 as D (5 bases). Germline CDR1 SGHRS, CDR2 YFSETQ. The CDR3 is made up of 14 amino acids. V lost 4 bases and J 2 bases, leaving 7 bases between the germline ends. The chain's CDR3 is CASSAGAGANVLTF. The DNA of the CDR3 is TGCGCCAGCAGCGCCGGGGCTGGGGCCAACGTCCTGACTTTC. Complete variable domain (other parts from reference TRBV5-1 and TRBJ2-6): KAGVTQTPRYLIKTRGQQVTLSCSPISGHRSVSWYQQTPGQGLQFLFEYFSETQRNKGNFPGRFSGRQFSNSRSEMNVSTLELGDSALYLCASSAGAGANVLTFGAGSRLTVL.

On this clone: This specimen includes other DNA sequences encoding the same CDR3. The chain links TRBV9 to TRBJ1-1; TRBD1 matches 10 bases. The CDR3 length is 14 residues. Trimming at V came to 0 bases and at J to 4 bases, leaving 0 bases not matched to a gene. CDR1 and CDR2 (germline): SGDLS, YYNGEE. The CDR3 reads CASSVGTGGTEAFF. CDR3 in DNA: TGTGCCAGCAGCGTAGGGACAGGGGGCACTGAAGCTTTCTTT.

The gene calls are TRBV18 and TRBJ2-7; the D gene is possibly TRBD1 (6 bases). Trimming took 4 bases from V and 1 from J, leaving 11 bases between them. The CDR3 sequence is 14 residues long. Germline V gene sequence: CDR1 KGHSH, CDR2 LQKENI. The CDR3: CASSQNGQSYEQYF. CDR3 DNA: TGTGCCAGCTCACAGAACGGACAGTCCTACGAGCAGTACTTC.

This chain links TRBV6-5 with TRBJ2-7, with 11 bases fitting TRBD1. The V gene end was trimmed by 6 bases and the J gene end by 5 bases; junction bases not matched to a gene: 6. The CDR3 loop spans 14 amino acids. The germline gives CDR1 MNHEY, CDR2 SVGAGI. DNA of the CDR3: TGTGCCAGCAGGGGGACAGGGGGTCCCCACGAGCAGTACTTC. This codes for CASRGTGGPHEQYF.

The chain combines TRBV9 with TRBJ1-5, with unresolved D. Germline loops: CDR1 SGDLS, CDR2 YYNGEE. The CDR3 is 15 residues long. Trimming cost V 0 bases and J 3 bases, with 10 bases left between them. This CDR3 reads CASSVGGSANQPQHF. CDR3 bases: TGTGCCAGCAGCGTAGGAGGGTCGGCCAATCAGCCCCAGCATTTT.

V gene TRBV7-2 combines with J gene TRBJ2-3, with D maybe TRBD1 (7 bases). Per germline, CDR1 SGHTA and CDR2 FQGNSA. The CDR3 has 17 amino acids. With 5 bases removed from V and 6 bases from J, the gap between germline ends came to 24 bases. DNA for the CDR3: TGTGCCAGCAGCCCGCAGAGGGGGCGCGGGGCAGGGGATACGCAGTATTTT. The encoded protein is CASSPQRGRGAGDTQYF.